Presented here are 17 T cell receptor beta chains from one specimen sequenced in a study of Graves' ophthalmopathy and Graves' hyperthyroidism. For repertoire sequencing, the TCR beta CDR3 regions were amplified from RNA transcripts. Investigators did first-round RT-PCR with HTBI primers, then second-round multiplex PCR. MiXCR, applied by TCRdb to the multiplex PCR reads, yields one record per CDR3 protein. This sample carries some 520,000 distinct CDR3 sequences, under 15% of them seen once, and the ten largest clones take 8% to 10%. The specimen was blood. These receptors were taken from a woman aged 25 to 39 with Graves' ophthalmopathy.

This clonotype was recorded at least ten times. The rearrangement joins TRBV6-2 or TRBV6-3 to TRBJ1-2; D not certain. The length of the CDR3 is 13 residues. Germline V gene data show CDR1 as MNHEY and CDR2 as SVGEGT. The germline V and J ends were trimmed by 6 bases and 7 bases, with 15 bases remaining between them. The CDR3 sequence is CASRRGIASGYTF. The CDR3 DNA follows: TGTGCCAGCAGACGCGGGATCGCCAGTGGCTACACCTTC.

This clonotype was counted at least ten times. The rearrangement uses TRBV27 and TRBJ2-2; 9 nucleotides line up with TRBD2. The CDR3 spans 18 residues. Germline-derived CDR1 and CDR2 are MNHEY and SMNVEV (reference sequence). Trimming at V came to 6 bases and at J to 0 bases, leaving 11 bases not matched to a gene. The CDR3 region has the DNA TGTGCCAGCAGACCTAAGGCGGGAGGGCTCGCGAACACCGGGGAGCTGTTTTTT. Translation: CASRPKAGGLANTGELFF.

The sample holds many counts of this clonotype. This chain uses TRBV6-5 with TRBJ2-7; the D gene is possibly TRBD1 (5 bases). The CDR3 is made up of 15 amino acids. CDR1 and CDR2 from the germline V gene are MNHEY and SVGAGI. V lost 2 bases, J lost 0 bases, and 11 bases lay in between. CDR3: CASSYGWTSSYEQYF. Here the CDR3 DNA reads TGTGCCAGCAGTTACGGATGGACAAGCTCCTACGAGCAGTACTTC.

This clonotype was detected many times. J is TRBJ2-7 and V is TRBV11-1; 8 nucleotides agree with TRBD2. Trimming took 5 bases from V and 3 from J; bases not matched to a gene: 12. The CDR3 consists of 16 residues. CDR1 SGHAT and CDR2 FQDESV come from the germline V gene (reference sequence). The CDR3 DNA sequence: TGTGCCAGCAGCATTCCTCGAGGGACTAGTATCTACGAGCAGTACTTC. Protein product: CASSIPRGTSIYEQYF.

This clonotype has a count of ten or more. The rearrangement joins TRBV7-2 to TRBJ2-7; a weak D match, TRBD1 (5 bases). V lost 5 bases and J lost 4, with 12 bases in between. The CDR3 runs to 13 residues. Germline V gene data show CDR1 as SGHTA and CDR2 as FQGNSA. The CDR3 loop reads CASSTRVRYEQYF. The CDR3 nucleotides are TGTGCCAGCAGCACCAGGGTTCGGTACGAGCAGTACTTC.

As DNA, the CDR3 is TGTGCCAGCAGTGTTGACACCGGCATGAATACGCAGTATTTT. This encodes CASSVDTGMNTQYF. The chain is built from TRBV2 and TRBJ2-3; D gene uncertain. Trimming removed 4 bases at V and 7 bases at J, with 15 bases between. Germline loops: CDR1 SNHLY, CDR2 FYNNEI. This CDR3 is built from 14 residues.

The table lists this clonotype with a few counts. This chain uses TRBV20-1 with TRBJ2-2; 7 bases map to TRBD1. The germline gives CDR1 DFQATT, CDR2 SNEGSKA (reference sequence). The ends lost 5 bases at V and 2 bases at J; junction bases unmatched: 5. This CDR3 has 14 residues. The CDR3 sequence: CSAVGGANTGELFF. The CDR3 nucleotides read TGCAGTGCTGTAGGGGGCGCAAACACCGGGGAGCTGTTTTTT.

This clonotype was seen at least ten times. This chain links TRBV9 with TRBJ1-2; 12 bases are shared with TRBD1. This CDR3 is built from 15 residues. Germline lookup yields CDR1 SGDLS and CDR2 YYNGEE. V was pared by 4 bases and J by 8 bases, with 9 bases of the junction left unmatched. This CDR3 reads CASSPTGQGATGYTF. The CDR3 region has the DNA TGTGCCAGCAGCCCGACGGGACAGGGGGCGACGGGCTACACCTTC.

This chain connects TRBV18 to TRBJ1-1; TRBD1 aligns across 7 bases. Germline CDR1 and CDR2: KGHSH and LQKENI. The CDR3 is 15 residues long. With 8 bases clipped from V and 4 bases from J, the junction kept 13 bases outside the gene matches. CDR3 loop: CASQRGRGEGTEAFF. CDR3 DNA sequence: TGTGCCAGCCAAAGGGGGCGAGGTGAGGGCACTGAAGCTTTCTTT.

This clonotype was found many times. The rearrangement links TRBV12-3 or TRBV12-4 to TRBJ2-7; a possible D gene is TRBD2 (6 bases). The CDR3 consists of 14 residues. The ends were cut back, 3 bases at V and 2 bases at J, with 11 bases in the middle. The chain's CDR3 is CASSFRWGAYEQYF. The CDR3 nucleotides read TGTGCCAGCAGTTTCAGGTGGGGGGCCTACGAGCAGTACTTC.

This clonotype was observed at least ten times. The chain uses TRBV20-1 and TRBJ1-1; 7 nucleotides agree with TRBD1. J gave up 0 bases and V 6 bases, and 13 bases lay outside the gene matches. CDR1 DFQATT and CDR2 SNEGSKA come from the germline V gene (reference sequence). This CDR3 spans 16 amino acids. CDR3 nucleotides: TGCAGTGCGCCGCAGGGGGGGCTTGGGATGAACACTGAAGCTTTCTTT. Translation gives CSAPQGGLGMNTEAFF.

The sample holds many counts of this clonotype. V and J are TRBV6-5 and TRBJ1-5; perhaps TRBD1 as D (5 bases). The CDR3 runs to 15 residues. Germline assignment: CDR1 MNHEY and CDR2 SVGAGI. Trimming shortened V by 4 bases and J by 5 bases, and 15 bases separated the two germline ends. CDR3 nucleotides: TGTGCCAGCAGTTCCTCCGGGATCAGGGATCAGCCCCAGCATTTT. It specifies CASSSSGIRDQPQHF.

This clonotype was counted ten times or more. J is TRBJ1-2 and V is TRBV10-2; 8 nucleotides match TRBD1. The CDR3 extends over 15 amino acids. V lost 0 bases to trimming and J lost 7 bases; unmatched junction nucleotides: 7. Germline V gene sequence: CDR1 WSHSY, CDR2 SAAADI. CDR3 region: CASSESRQGAFGYTF. Written as DNA, the CDR3 is TGCGCCAGCAGTGAGTCCCGCCAGGGGGCCTTTGGCTACACCTTC.

This clonotype has ten or more counts. V gene TRBV12-3 or TRBV12-4 combines with J gene TRBJ2-4; perhaps TRBD1 as D (6 bases). The CDR3 loop spans 15 amino acids. The germline V and J ends were trimmed by 4 bases and 1 base, with 11 bases remaining between them. CDR3 sequence: CASSSYRVAKNIQYF. The CDR3 DNA reads TGTGCCAGCAGTTCATACAGGGTGGCCAAAAACATTCAGTACTTC.

This clonotype occurred many times. The V gene is TRBV5-1, the J gene TRBJ1-3, with D tentatively TRBD1 (6 bases). The germline gives CDR1 SGHRS, CDR2 YFSETQ. The CDR3 has 15 residues. V lost 6 bases and J 3 bases, leaving 16 bases between the germline ends. CDR3 in amino acids: CASNRQAAYGNTIYF. CDR3 DNA: TGCGCCAGCAACCGACAGGCCGCTTATGGAAACACCATATATTTT.

Many counts were recorded for this clonotype. The chain carries TRBV2 and TRBJ1-6; possibly TRBD1 for D (5 bases). The germline V and J ends were trimmed by 6 bases and 0 bases, with 15 bases remaining between them. The CDR3 contains 17 residues. Per germline, CDR1 SNHLY and CDR2 FYNNEI. CDR3 DNA sequence: TGTGCCAGCAGCTATCGGGACGGGAACTCCTATAATTCACCCCTCCACTTT. Amino acids: CASSYRDGNSYNSPLHF.

This clonotype was found many times. This rearrangement joins TRBV7-3 to TRBJ2-3, with TRBD2 matching over 8 bases. CDR3 size: 16 residues. From germline, CDR1 is SGHTA and CDR2 FQGTGA. Trimming removed 3 bases from V and 0 bases from J; junction bases left unmatched: 5. DNA of the CDR3: TGTGCCAGCAGCTTCCGTCCGGGGGGGAGCACAGATACGCAGTATTTT. This translates into CASSFRPGGSTDTQYF.